This TCR beta chain appears in the sequencing data of a study of T cell changes during pregnancy in multiple sclerosis. The repertoire was sequenced with immunoSEQ multiplex PCR; TCRdb's copy has only in-frame clones and lacks some. This sample yields 65,000 to 90,000 clones, of which 92% are seen a single time; around 2% belongs to the top ten. The CDR3 sequence is 16 residues long. Trimming removed 6 bases from V and 2 bases from J, with 16 bases in between. CDR1 is MDHEN, CDR2 SYDVKM, per germline. This TCR came from a female donor with multiple sclerosis, enrolled in a pregnancy study. Here the sequenced sample was peripheral blood, taken in the second trimester of pregnancy. This chain uses TRBV28 with TRBJ1-4; possible D gene TRBD1, 6 bases. Here the CDR3 reads CASSSMGGGTNEKLFF. CDR3 nucleotide sequence: TGTGCCAGCAGCTCGATGGGCGGGGGCACTAATGAAAAACTGTTTTTT. The full variable domain, its missing parts supplied by reference TRBV28 and TRBJ1-4, is DVKVTQSSRYLVKRTGEKVFLECVQDMDHENMFWYRQDPGLGLRLIYFSYDVKMKEKGDIPEGYSVSREKKERFSLILESASTNQTSMYLCASSSMGGGTNEKLFFGSGTQLSVL.